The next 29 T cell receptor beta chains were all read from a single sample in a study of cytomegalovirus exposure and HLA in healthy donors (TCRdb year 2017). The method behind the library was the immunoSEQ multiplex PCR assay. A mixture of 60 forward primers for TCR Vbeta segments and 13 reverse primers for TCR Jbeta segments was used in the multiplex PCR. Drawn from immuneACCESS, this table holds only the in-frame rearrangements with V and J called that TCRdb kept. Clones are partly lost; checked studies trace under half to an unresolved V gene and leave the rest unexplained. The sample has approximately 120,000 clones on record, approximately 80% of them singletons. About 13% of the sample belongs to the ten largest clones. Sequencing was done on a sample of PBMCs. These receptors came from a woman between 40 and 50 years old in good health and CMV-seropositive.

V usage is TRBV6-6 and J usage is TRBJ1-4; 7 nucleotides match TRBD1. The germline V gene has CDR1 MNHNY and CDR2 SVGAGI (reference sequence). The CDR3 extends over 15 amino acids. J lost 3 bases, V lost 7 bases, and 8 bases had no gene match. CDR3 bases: TGTGCCAGCAACAAACGACAGGGTTCTAATGAAAAACTGTTTTTT. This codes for CASNKRQGSNEKLFF.

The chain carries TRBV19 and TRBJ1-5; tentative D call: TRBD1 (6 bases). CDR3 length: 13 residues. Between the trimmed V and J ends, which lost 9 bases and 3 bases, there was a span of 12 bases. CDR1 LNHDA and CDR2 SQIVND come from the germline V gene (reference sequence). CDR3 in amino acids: CASGRDNNQPQHF. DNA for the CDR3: TGTGCCAGCGGGAGGGACAACAATCAGCCCCAGCATTTT.

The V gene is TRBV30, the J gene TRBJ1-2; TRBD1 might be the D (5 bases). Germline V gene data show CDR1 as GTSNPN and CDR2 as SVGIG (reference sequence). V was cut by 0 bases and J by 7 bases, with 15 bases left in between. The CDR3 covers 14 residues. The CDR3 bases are TGTGCCTGGAGTGTACTGGGAGGGACGGCTGGCTACACCTTC. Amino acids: CAWSVLGGTAGYTF. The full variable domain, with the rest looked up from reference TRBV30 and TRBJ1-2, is SQTIHQWPATLVQPVGSPLSLECTVEGTSNPNLYWYRQAAGRGLQLLFYSVGIGQISSEVPQNLSASRPQDRQFILSSKKLLLSDSGFYLCAWSVLGGTAGYTFGSGTRLTVV.

In DNA, the CDR3 is TGTGCCAGCAGCGTCATTACAGGGAACACTGAAGCTTTCTTT. Protein: CASSVITGNTEAFF. The rearrangement joins TRBV7-9 to TRBJ1-1; tentative D call: TRBD1 (5 bases). This CDR3 region has 14 residues. V was shortened by 5 bases and J by 1 base, with 11 bases between the two germline ends. Germline assignment: CDR1 SEHNR and CDR2 FQNEAQ (reference sequence). Full variable domain (remainder filled in from reference TRBV7-9 and TRBJ1-1): DTGVSQNPRHKITKRGQNVTFRCDPISEHNRLYWYRQTLGQGPEFLTYFQNEAQLEKSRLLSDRFSAERPKGSFSTLEIQRTEQGDSAMYLCASSVITGNTEAFFGQGTRLTVV.

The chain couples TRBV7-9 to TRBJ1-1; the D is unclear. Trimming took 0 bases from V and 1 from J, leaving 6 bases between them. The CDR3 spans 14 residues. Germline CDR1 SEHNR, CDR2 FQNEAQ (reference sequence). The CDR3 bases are TGTGCCAGCAGCTTAGCGGCAGGGAACACTGAAGCTTTCTTT. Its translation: CASSLAAGNTEAFF.

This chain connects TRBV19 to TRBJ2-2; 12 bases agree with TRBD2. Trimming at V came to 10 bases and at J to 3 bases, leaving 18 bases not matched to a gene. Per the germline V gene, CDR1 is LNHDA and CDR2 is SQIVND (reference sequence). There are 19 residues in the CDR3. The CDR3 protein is CATVGPGLAGPQDTGELFF. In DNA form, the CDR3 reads TGTGCCACCGTGGGACCGGGACTAGCGGGCCCACAGGACACCGGGGAGCTGTTTTTT.

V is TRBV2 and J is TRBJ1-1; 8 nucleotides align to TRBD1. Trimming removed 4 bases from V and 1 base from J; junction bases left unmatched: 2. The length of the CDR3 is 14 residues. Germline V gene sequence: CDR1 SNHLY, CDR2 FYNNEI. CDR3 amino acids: CASSVDRGNTEAFF. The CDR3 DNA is TGTGCCAGCAGTGTTGACAGGGGGAACACTGAAGCTTTCTTT.

The CDR3 sequence is CASKLLASSYNEQFF. The CDR3 nucleotides read TGTGCCAGCAAACTTTTAGCTTCGTCGTACAATGAGCAGTTCTTC. This chain connects TRBV27 to TRBJ2-1; no reliable D call. The CDR3 has 15 residues. Germline CDR1 reads MNHEY; CDR2 reads SMNVEV (reference sequence). Trimming removed 7 bases from V and 4 bases from J, with 17 bases in between.

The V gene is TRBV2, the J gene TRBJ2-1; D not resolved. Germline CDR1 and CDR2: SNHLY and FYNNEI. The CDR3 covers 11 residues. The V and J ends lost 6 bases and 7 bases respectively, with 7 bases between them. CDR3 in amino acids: CASRGENEQFF. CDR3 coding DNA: TGTGCCAGCAGGGGCGAAAATGAGCAGTTCTTC.

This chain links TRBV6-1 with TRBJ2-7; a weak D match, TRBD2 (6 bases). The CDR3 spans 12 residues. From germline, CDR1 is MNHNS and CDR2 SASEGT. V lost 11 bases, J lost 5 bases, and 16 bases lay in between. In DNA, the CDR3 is TGTGCCTTATCGGAGGGGTGGCACGAGCAGTACTTC. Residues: CALSEGWHEQYF.

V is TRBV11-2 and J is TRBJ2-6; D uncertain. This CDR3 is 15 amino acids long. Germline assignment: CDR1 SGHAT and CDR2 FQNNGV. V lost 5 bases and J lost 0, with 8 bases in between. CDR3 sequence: CASSPQNSGANVLTF. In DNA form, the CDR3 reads TGTGCCAGCAGCCCCCAGAACTCTGGGGCCAACGTCCTGACTTTC.

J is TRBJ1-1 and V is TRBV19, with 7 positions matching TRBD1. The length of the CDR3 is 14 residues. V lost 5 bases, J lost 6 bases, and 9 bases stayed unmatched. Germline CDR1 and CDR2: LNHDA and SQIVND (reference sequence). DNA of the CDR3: TGTGCCAGTAGTCTCTGGGACAGCAACGCTGAAGCTTTCTTT. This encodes CASSLWDSNAEAFF.

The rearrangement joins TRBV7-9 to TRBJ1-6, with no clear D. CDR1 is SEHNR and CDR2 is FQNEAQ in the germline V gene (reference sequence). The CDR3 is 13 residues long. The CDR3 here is CASGSGRNSPLHF. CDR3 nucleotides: TGTGCTTCGGGCAGCGGGAGAAATTCACCCCTCCACTTT.

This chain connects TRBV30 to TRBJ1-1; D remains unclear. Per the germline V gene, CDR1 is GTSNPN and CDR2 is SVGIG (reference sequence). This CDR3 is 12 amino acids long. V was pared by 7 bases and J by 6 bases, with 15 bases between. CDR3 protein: CAFFLEDAEAFF. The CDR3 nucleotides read TGTGCCTTTTTTCTGGAGGACGCTGAAGCTTTCTTT.

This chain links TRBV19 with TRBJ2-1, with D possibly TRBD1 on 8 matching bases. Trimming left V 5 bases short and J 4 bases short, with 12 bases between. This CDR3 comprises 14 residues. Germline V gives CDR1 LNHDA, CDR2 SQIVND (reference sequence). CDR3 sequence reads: CASSSQGGYNEQFF. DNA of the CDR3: TGTGCCAGTAGTTCACAGGGGGGGTACAATGAGCAGTTCTTC. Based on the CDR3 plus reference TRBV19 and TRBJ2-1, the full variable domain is DGGITQSPKYLFRKEGQNVTLSCEQNLNHDAMYWYRQDPGQGLRLIYYSQIVNDFQKGDIAEGYSVSREKKESFPLTVTSAQKNPTAFYLCASSSQGGYNEQFFGPGTRLTVL.

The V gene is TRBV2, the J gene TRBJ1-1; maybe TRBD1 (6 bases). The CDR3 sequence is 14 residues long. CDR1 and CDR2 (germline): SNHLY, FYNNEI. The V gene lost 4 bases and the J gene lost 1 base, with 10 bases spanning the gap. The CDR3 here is CASSAQGANTEAFF. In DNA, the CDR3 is TGTGCCAGCAGTGCACAGGGCGCGAACACTGAAGCTTTCTTT.

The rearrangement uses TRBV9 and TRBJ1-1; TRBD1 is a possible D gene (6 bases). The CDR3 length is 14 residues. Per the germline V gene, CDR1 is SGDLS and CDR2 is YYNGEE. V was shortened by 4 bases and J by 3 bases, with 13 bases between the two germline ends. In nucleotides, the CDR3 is TGTGCCAGCAGCCCATTACAGGGCTACACTGAAGCTTTCTTT. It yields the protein CASSPLQGYTEAFF.

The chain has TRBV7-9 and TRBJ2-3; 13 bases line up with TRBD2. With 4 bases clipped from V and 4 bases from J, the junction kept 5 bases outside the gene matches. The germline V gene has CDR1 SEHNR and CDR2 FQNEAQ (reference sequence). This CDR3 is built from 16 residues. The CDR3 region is CASSSGLAGEADTQYF. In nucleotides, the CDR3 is TGTGCCAGCAGCTCCGGACTAGCGGGAGAGGCAGATACGCAGTATTTT.

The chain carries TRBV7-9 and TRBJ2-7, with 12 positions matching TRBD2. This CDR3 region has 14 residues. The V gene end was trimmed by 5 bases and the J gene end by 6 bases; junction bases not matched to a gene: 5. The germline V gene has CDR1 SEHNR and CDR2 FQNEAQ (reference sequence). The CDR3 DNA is TGTGCCAGCAGCCCCGGGACTAGCGGGTTCGAGCAGTACTTC. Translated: CASSPGTSGFEQYF. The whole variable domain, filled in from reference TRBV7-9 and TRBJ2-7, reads DTGVSQNPRHKITKRGQNVTFRCDPISEHNRLYWYRQTLGQGPEFLTYFQNEAQLEKSRLLSDRFSAERPKGSFSTLEIQRTEQGDSAMYLCASSPGTSGFEQYFGPGTRLTVT.

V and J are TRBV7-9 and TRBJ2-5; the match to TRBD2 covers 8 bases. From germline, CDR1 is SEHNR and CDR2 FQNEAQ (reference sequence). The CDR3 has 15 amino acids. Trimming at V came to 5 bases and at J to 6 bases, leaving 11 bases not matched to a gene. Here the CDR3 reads CASSPGSGGGKTQYF. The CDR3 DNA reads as TGTGCCAGCAGCCCCGGATCGGGAGGGGGGAAGACCCAGTACTTC.

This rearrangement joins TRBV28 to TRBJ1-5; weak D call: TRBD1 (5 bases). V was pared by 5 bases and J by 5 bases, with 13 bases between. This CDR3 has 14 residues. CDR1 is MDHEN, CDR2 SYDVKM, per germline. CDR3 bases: TGTGCCAGCAGTCCCCAGGGATATGATCAGCCCCAGCATTTT. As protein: CASSPQGYDQPQHF.

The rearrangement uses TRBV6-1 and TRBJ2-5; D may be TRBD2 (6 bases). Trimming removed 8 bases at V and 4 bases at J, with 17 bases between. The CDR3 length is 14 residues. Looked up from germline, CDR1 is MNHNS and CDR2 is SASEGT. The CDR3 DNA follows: TGTGCCAGCTCTCGGGGGAGTAGAGGAGAGACCCAGTACTTC. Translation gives CASSRGSRGETQYF.

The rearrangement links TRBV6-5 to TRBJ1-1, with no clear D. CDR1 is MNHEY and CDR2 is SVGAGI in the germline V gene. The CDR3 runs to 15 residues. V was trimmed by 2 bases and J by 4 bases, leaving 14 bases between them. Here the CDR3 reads CASSYGPERATEAFF. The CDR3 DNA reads TGTGCCAGCAGTTACGGGCCGGAGAGGGCCACTGAAGCTTTCTTT.

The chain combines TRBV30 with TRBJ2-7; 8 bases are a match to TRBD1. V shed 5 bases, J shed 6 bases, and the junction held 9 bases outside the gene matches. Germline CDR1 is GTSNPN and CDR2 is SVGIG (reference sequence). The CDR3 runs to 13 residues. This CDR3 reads CAWAQDREREQYF. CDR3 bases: TGTGCCTGGGCCCAGGACAGGGAGCGCGAGCAGTACTTC.

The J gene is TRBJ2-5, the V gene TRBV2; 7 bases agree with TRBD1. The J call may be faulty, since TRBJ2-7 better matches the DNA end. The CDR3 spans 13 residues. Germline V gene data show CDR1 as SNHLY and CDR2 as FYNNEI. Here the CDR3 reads CASSRDSSYEQYF. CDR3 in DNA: TGTGCCAGCAGCCGGGACAGCTCCTACGAGCAGTACTTC.

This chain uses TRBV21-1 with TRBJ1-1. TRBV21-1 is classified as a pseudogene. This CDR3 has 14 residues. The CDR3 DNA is TGTGCCAGCAGCAAAGAGACGGGGGACACTGAAGCTTTCTTT. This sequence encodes CASSKETGDTEAFF.

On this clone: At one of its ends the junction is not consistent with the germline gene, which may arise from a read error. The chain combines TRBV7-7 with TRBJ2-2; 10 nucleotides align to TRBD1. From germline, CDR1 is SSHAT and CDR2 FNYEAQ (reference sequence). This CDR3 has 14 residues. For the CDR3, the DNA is TGTGCTAGCAGACCCGGGACAGGGGTCGGGGAGCTGTTTTTT. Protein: CASRPGTGVGELFF. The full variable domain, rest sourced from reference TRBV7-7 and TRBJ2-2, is GAGVSQSPRYKVTKRGQDVTLRCDPISSHATLYWYQQALGQGPEFLTYFNYEAQPDKSGLPSDRFSAERPEGSISTLTIQRTEQRDSAMYRCASRPGTGVGELFFGEGSRLTVL.

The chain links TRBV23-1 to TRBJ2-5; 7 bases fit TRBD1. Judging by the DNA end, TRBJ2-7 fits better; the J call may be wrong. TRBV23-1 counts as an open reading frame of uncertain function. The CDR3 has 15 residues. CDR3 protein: CASSQREAGGYEQYF. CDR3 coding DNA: TGCGCCAGCAGTCAACGTGAGGCAGGGGGCTACGAGCAGTACTTC.

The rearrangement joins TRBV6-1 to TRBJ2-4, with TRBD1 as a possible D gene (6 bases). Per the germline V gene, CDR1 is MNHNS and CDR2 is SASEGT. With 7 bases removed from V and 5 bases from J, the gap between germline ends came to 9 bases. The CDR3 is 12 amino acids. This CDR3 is CASKGDENIQYF. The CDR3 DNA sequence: TGTGCCAGCAAGGGGGACGAAAACATTCAGTACTTC.